This TCR beta chain was identified during a study of T cells after yellow fever vaccination. Whole-study context: Preparation of fractions with low cell numbers was performed using SMART-Seq v4 Ultra Low Input.

The length of the CDR3 is 12 residues. Per the germline V gene, CDR1 is MNHEY and CDR2 is SVGEGT. Trimming removed 4 bases from V and 7 bases from J, with 8 bases in between. 5'RACE template switching produced TCR cDNA carrying a universal primer site and UMIs. TCRdb re-called the 5' RACE reads through MiXCR, storing one row per CDR3 protein. The data contain under 600,000 distinct CDR3 sequences, roughly a fifth of them singletons. In regard to this clonotype: What it binds is not known.

Whole-study findings and limits: Overall, a small share of clonotypes was seen in both CD4 and CD8 compartments. Post-booster samples contained most primary-vaccination clones (around 96% CD4, around 89% CD8).

The source was PBMCs, collected 20 to 25 days after the first yellow fever vaccination. This receptor was taken from a man younger than 30 who received the YFV17D yellow fever vaccine. The chain combines TRBV6-2 or TRBV6-3 with TRBJ2-1; weak D call: TRBD2 (5 bases). The DNA of the CDR3 is TGTGCCAGCAGTTCCTGGAGGAATGAGCAGTTCTTC. It encodes CASSSWRNEQFF.